The sequence of this T cell receptor beta chain was determined in a study of cytomegalovirus exposure and HLA in healthy donors. Overall study results and limits: Presence/absence results assume similar sequencing depth per donor, which may not hold. One cluster of highly shared sequence variants probably arose as a sequencing artifact.

The primer mix had 60 Vbeta and 13 Jbeta primers. The data were produced by immunoSEQ multiplex PCR, yet TCRdb's version contains in-frame clones alone and is incomplete. Listed are 200,000 to 250,000 clones; roughly 0.98% falls within the top ten. V was clipped by 1 base and J by 2 bases; unmatched bases: 4. The CDR3 spans 16 residues. CDR1 and CDR2 (germline): SGHNT, YYREEE (reference sequence). In the case of this clone: Its cognate antigen is unknown.

The source is a woman in her thirties in good health and CMV-seropositive. This chain links TRBV5-4 with TRBJ1-4; 8 bases agree with TRBD1. Sequenced sample: PBMCs. Here the CDR3 reads CASSLQGAGTNEKLFF. CDR3 sequence (DNA): TGTGCCAGCAGCTTGCAGGGGGCAGGGACTAATGAAAAACTGTTTTTT.